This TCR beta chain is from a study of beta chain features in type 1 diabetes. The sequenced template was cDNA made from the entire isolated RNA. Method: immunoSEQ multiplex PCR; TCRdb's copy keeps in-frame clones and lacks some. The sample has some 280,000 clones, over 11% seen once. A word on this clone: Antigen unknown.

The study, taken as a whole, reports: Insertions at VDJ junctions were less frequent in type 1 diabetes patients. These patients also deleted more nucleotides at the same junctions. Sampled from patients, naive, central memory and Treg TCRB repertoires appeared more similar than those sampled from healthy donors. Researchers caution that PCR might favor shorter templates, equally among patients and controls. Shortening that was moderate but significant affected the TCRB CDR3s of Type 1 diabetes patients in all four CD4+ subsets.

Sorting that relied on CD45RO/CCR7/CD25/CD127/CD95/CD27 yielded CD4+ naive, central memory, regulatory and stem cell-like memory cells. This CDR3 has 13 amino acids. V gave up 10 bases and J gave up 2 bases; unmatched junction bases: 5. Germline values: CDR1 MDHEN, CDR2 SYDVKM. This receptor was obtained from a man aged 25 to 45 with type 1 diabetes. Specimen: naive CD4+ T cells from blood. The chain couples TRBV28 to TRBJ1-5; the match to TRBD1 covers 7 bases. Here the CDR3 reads CAIDRAGNQPQHF. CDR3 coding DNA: TGTGCCATCGACAGGGCTGGCAATCAGCCCCAGCATTTT.